Sequencing of this T cell receptor (beta chain) was carried out in a study of shared clonotypes between healthy human individuals. Overall study results and limits: Generation probabilities of non-shared clonotypes were lower (relative to those shared by all four donors). Estimated clonotype richness was generally higher in naive than memory subsets. Only blood samples were collected, and tissue repertoires likely differ.

Method: immunoSEQ multiplex PCR; TCRdb's copy keeps in-frame clones and lacks some. The sample carries about 1.9 million clones, roughly 93% recorded once. For this clone: Its cognate antigen is unknown.

Naive-designated CD8 cells lacked CD45RO, were positively enriched for CCR7, and omitted terminally differentiated effector memory CD45RA+ cells. Everyone who donated was a Caucasian adult who lived in Nashville, Tennessee. V lost 5 bases and J lost 3; bases outside the gene matches: 6. The CDR3 is made up of 15 amino acids. Per the germline V gene, CDR1 is PRHDT and CDR2 is FYEKMQ (reference sequence). V gene TRBV13 combines with J gene TRBJ2-3; 9 nucleotides match TRBD1. The specimen was naive CD8+ T cells from PBMCs. This receptor was obtained from a man in his late teens or twenties in good health. Some clones in this sample may be carry-over from other donors' samples. CDR3 nucleotide sequence: TGTGCCAGCAGCGGGGACAGGGAAGAAACAGATACGCAGTATTTT. Amino acids: CASSGDREETDTQYF.